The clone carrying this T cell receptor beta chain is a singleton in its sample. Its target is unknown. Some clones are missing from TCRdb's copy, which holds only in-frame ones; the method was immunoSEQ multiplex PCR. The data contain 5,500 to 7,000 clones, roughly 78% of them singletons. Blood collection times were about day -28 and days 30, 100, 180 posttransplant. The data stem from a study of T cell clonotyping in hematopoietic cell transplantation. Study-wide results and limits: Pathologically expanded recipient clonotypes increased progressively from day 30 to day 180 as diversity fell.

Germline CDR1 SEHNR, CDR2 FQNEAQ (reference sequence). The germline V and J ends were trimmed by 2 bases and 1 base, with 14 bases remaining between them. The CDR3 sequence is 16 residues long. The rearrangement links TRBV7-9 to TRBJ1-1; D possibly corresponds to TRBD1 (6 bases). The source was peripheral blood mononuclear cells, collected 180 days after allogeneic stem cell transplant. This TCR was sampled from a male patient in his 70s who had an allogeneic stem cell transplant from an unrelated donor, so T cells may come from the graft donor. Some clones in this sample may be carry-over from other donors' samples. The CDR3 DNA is TGTGCCAGCAGCTTAAAATACAGGGACCAGAACACTGAAGCTTTCTTT. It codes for CASSLKYRDQNTEAFF.